This TCR beta chain derives from a study of blood T cell repertoires in COVID-19. As for the study in general: Samples taken during acute and convalescent COVID-19 were collected in the United States, Italy and Spain. PBMCs, B-cell-depleted T cells, or T cells provided the cDNA or gDNA that made up the material.

Sequencing used immunoSEQ multiplex PCR; TCRdb keeps in-frame clones, though not all of them. This sample has about 170,000 clones, with around nine tenths found just once. Per germline, CDR1 MDHEN and CDR2 SYDVKM. Trimming removed 6 bases at V and 4 bases at J, with 9 bases between. There are 12 residues in the CDR3. The origin of this receptor is a woman older than 75 with COVID-19, enrolled during active disease. The specimen was peripheral blood. The chain is built from TRBV28 and TRBJ1-2, with no clear D. CDR3 nucleotide sequence: TGTGCCAGCAGCCGGGTTATCTATGGCTACACCTTC. It is translated as CASSRVIYGYTF.